This T cell receptor (beta chain) was identified during a study of identical twins. Points from the study as a whole: Conclusions leaned on cross-sectional statistical analysis and did not track the same donors over time.

With respect to this clonotype: Its matching antigen is unknown.

Through template switching, a universal primer site was introduced, and the cDNA contained unique molecular identifiers. Each CDR3 protein gets one entry after TCRdb re-called the 5' RACE reads with MiXCR. The sample comprises 1,800,000 or so distinct CDR3 sequences, 25% to 35% of which are singletons, and less than 0.35% rests with the top ten. The V gene's germline CDR1 is MGHRA and CDR2 YSYEKL. The CDR3 extends over 15 amino acids. V was cut by 0 bases and J by 6 bases, with 12 bases left in between. Input material: cord blood. The sequence came from a newborn girl in good health. The V call is TRBV4-1, the J call TRBJ1-5, with D possibly being TRBD1 (5 bases). The CDR3 spells CASSQDLRGTQPQHF. CDR3 DNA: TGCGCCAGCAGCCAAGATCTCCGGGGGACTCAGCCCCAGCATTTT.